Here is one TCR beta chain with its context. The data were obtained in a study of OX40 agonist ivuxolimab in advanced cancers. Study at large: The treatment was a fully human IgG2 OX40 agonist, ivuxolimab. With a range of roughly 20 to 85, age averaged roughly 61 years, and 70% to 85% were male.

Assay: immunoSEQ multiplex PCR; the TCRdb copy retains only in-frame clones and omits some. The profile shows under 14,000 clones, roughly 73% of them singletons. With 0 bases clipped from V and 5 bases from J, the junction kept 6 bases outside the gene matches. Per germline, CDR1 LGHNA and CDR2 YSLEER. The CDR3 totals 16 residues. The clonotype comes from an adult with an advanced solid tumor such as melanoma, head and neck, liver or kidney cancer. The V call is TRBV4-3, the J call TRBJ2-2; 7 positions match TRBD2. The material sequenced was CD4+ or CD8+ T cells sorted from blood, taken in a trial of the OX40 agonist ivuxolimab. The CDR3 DNA reads as TGCGCCAGCAGCCAAGATGCGGGAGCTAGAACCGGGGAGCTGTTTTTT. Translated: CASSQDAGARTGELFF.